This TCR beta chain emerged from a study of blood T cell repertoires in COVID-19. At the level of the study: Samples of COVID-19 (acute and convalescent) were obtained from the United States, Italy and Spain. T cells, B-cell-depleted T cells, or PBMCs provided the cDNA or gDNA that served as material.

Each participant's cohort was designated according to participant-reported clinical history. The CDR3 consists of 15 residues. Germline CDR1 is SEHNR and CDR2 is FQNEAQ (reference sequence). V lost 0 bases, J lost 4 bases, and 3 bases stayed unmatched. In the authors' methods: Estimates of nucleated cell counts were drawn from the amplification of reference gene primers. Profiling relied on immunoSEQ multiplex PCR, and the TCRdb table lists in-frame clones only, not all of them. V, J and clone size are those of that table, while D and trimming were read from the DNA. The sample records approximately 300,000 clones, 90% being singletons.

The sequence came from a woman aged 18-35 years with acute COVID-19. The genes are TRBV7-9 and TRBJ1-1; 9 bases line up with TRBD1. Sequencing was performed on PBMCs or T cells enriched from blood (not recorded which). The CDR3, as DNA: TGTGCCAGCAGCTTAGCACAGGGGGCCGGCACTGAAGCTTTCTTT. Amino acids: CASSLAQGAGTEAFF.